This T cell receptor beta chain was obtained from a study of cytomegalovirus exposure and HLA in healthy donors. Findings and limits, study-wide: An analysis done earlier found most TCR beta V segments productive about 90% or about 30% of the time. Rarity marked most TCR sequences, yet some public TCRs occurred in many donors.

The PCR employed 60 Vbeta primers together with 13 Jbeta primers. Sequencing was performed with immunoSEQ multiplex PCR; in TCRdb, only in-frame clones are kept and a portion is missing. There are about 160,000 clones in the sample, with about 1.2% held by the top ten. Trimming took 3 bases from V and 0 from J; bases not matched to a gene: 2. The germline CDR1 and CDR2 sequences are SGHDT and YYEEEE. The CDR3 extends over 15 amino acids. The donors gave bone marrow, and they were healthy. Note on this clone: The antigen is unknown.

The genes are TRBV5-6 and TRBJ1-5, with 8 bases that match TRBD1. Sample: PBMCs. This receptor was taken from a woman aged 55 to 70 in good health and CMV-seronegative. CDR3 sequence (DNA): TGTGCCAGCAGCTGGGGACAGGCTAGCAATCAGCCCCAGCATTTT. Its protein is CASSWGQASNQPQHF.